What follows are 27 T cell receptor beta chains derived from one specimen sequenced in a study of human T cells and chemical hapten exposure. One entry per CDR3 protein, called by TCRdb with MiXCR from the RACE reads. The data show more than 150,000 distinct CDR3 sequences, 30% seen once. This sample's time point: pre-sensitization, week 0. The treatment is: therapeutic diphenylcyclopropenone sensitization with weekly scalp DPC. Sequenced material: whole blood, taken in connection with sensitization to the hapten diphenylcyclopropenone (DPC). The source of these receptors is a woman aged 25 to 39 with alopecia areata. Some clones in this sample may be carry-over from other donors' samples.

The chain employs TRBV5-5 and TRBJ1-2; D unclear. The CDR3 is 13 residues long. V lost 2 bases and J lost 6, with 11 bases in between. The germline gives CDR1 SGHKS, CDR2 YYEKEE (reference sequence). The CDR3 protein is CASSFAVVDGYTF. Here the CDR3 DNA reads TGTGCCAGCAGCTTCGCTGTTGTGGATGGCTACACCTTC.

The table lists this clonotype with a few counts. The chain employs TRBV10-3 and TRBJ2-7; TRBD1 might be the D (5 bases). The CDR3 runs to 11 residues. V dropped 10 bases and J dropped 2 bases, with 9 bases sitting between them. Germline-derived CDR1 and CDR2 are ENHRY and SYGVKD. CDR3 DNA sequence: TGTGCCACCTCAGGGACCTACGAGCAGTACTTC. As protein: CATSGTYEQYF.

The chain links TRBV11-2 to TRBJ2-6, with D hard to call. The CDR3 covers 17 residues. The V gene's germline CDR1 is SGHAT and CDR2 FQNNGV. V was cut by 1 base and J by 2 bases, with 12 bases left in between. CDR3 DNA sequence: TGTGCCAGCAGCTTAGCCATTCATCTGGCTGGGGCCAACGTCCTGACTTTC. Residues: CASSLAIHLAGANVLTF.

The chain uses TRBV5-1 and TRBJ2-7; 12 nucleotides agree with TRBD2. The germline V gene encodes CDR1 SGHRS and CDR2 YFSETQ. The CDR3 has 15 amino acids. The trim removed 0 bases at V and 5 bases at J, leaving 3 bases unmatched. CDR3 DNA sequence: TGCGCCAGCAGCTTGGGGACTAGCGGGATAAACGAGCAGTACTTC. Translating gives CASSLGTSGINEQYF.

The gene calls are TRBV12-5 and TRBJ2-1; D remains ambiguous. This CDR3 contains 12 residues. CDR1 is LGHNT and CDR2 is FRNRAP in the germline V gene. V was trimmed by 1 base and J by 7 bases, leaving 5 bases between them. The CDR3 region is CASGLGWNEQFF. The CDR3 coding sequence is TGTGCTAGTGGTTTGGGTTGGAATGAGCAGTTCTTC.

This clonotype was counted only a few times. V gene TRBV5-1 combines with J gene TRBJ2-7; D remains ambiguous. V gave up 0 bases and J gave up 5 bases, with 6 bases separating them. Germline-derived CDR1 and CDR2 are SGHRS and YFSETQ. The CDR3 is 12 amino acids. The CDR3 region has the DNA TGCGCCAGCAGCTTGGCATTCGACGAGCAGTACTTC. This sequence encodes CASSLAFDEQYF.

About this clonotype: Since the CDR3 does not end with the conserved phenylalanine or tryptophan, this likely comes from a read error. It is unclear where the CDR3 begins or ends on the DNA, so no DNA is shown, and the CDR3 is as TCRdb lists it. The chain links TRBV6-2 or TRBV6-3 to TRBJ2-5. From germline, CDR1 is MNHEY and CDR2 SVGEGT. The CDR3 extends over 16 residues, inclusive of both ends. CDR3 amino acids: CASSYPHPTGDGVLTL.

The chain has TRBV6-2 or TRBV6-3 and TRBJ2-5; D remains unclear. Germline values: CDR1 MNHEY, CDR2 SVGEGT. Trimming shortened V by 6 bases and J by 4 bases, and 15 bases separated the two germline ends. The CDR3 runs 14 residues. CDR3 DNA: TGTGCCAGCAGGACCGAGGTCGGTGGAGAGACCCAGTACTTC. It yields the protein CASRTEVGGETQYF.

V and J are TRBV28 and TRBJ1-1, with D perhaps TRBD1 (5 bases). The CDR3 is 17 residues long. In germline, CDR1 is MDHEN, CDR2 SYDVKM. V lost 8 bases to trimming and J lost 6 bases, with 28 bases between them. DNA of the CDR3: TGTGCCAGCCCCCCGGGGCTGGGGGGGAGGGATTTGGCTGAAGCTTTCTTT. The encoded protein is CASPPGLGGRDLAEAFF.

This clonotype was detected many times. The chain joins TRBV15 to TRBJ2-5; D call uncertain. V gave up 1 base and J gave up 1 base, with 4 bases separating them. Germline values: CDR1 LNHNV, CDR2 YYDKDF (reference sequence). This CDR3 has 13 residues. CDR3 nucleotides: TGTGCCACCAGCAGAGGTATCCAAGAGACCCAGTACTTC. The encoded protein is CATSRGIQETQYF.

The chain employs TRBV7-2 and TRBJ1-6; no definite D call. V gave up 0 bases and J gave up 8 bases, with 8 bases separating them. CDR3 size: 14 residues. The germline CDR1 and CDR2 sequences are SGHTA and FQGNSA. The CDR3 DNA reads TGTGCCAGCAGCTTAGCTCCATCGGATTCACCCCTCCACTTT. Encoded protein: CASSLAPSDSPLHF.

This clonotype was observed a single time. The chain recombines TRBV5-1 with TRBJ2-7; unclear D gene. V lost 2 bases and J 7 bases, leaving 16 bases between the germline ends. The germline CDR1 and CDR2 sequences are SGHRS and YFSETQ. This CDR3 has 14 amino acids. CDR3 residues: CASSFQDSLGEQYF. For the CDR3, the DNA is TGCGCCAGCAGCTTTCAAGACTCTCTGGGGGAGCAGTACTTC.

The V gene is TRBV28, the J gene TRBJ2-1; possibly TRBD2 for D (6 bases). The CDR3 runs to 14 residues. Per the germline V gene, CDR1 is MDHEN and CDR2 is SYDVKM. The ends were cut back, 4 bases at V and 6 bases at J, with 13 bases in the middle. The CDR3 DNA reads TGTGCCAGCAGTTCCCTGGACTACACCAATGAGCAGTTCTTC. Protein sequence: CASSSLDYTNEQFF.

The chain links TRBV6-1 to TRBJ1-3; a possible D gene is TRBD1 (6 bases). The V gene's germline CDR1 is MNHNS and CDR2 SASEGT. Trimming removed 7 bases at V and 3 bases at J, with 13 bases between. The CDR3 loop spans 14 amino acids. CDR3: CASKQGEGGNTIYF. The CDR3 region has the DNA TGTGCCAGCAAACAGGGTGAAGGTGGAAACACCATATATTTT.

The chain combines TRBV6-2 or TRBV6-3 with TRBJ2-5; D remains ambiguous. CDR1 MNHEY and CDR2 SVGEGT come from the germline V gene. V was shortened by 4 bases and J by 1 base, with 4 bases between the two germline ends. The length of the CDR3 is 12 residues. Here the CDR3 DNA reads TGTGCCAGCAGTTTCATCCAAGAGACCCAGTACTTC. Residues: CASSFIQETQYF.

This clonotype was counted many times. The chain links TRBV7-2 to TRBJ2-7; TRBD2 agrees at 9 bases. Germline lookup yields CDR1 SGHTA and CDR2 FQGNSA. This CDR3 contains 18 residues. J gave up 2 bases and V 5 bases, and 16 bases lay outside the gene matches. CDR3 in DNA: TGTGCCAGCAGCCTCTTTGGCGGGAGGGCCCAAATAGCCTACGAGCAGTACTTC. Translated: CASSLFGGRAQIAYEQYF.

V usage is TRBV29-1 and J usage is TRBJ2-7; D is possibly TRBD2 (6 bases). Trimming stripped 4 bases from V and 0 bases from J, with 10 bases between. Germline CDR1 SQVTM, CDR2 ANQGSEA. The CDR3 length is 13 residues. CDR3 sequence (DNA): TGCAGCGTTGGCGGAGGGCCCTCCTACGAGCAGTACTTC. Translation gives CSVGGGPSYEQYF.

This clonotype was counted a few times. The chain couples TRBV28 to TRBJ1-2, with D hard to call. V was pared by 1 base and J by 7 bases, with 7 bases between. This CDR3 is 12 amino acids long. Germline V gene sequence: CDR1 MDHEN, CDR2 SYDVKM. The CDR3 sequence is CASSLLGFGYTF. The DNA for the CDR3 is TGTGCCAGCAGTTTATTAGGGTTTGGCTACACCTTC.

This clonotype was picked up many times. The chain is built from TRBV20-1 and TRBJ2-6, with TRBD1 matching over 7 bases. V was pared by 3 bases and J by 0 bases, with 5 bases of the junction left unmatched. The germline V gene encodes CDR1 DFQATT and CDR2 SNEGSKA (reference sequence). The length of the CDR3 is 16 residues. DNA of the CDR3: TGCAGTGCTAGGCGTGGGACAGCCTCTGGGGCCAACGTCCTGACTTTC. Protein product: CSARRGTASGANVLTF.

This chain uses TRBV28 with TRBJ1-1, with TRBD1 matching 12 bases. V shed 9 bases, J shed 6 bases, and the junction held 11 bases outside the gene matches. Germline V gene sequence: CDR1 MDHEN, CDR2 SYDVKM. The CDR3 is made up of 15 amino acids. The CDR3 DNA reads TGTGCCAGTCCCCCACCGGGACAGGGGGCATCTGAAGCTTTCTTT. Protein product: CASPPPGQGASEAFF. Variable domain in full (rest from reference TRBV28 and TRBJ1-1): DVKVTQSSRYLVKRTGEKVFLECVQDMDHENMFWYRQDPGLGLRLIYFSYDVKMKEKGDIPEGYSVSREKKERFSLILESASTNQTSMYLCASPPPGQGASEAFFGQGTRLTVV.

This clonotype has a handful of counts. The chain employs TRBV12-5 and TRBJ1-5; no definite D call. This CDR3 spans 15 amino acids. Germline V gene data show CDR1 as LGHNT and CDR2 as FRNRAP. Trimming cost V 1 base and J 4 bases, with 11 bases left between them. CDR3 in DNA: TGTGCTAGTGGTTTGGCAAGCAGGTGGAATCAGCCCCAGCATTTT. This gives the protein CASGLASRWNQPQHF.

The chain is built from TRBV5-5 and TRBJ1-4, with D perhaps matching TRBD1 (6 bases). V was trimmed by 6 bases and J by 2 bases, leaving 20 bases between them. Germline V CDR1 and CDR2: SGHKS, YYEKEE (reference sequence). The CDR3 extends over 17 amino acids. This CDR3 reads CASTGQSLMGTNEKLFF. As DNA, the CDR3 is TGTGCCAGCACCGGACAGTCTTTGATGGGTACTAATGAAAAACTGTTTTTT.

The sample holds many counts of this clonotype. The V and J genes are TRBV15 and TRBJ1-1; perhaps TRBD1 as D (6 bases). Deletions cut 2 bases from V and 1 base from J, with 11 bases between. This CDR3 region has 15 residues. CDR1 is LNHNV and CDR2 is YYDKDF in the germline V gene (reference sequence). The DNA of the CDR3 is TGTGCCACCAGCAGAACTACAGGGAAGAACACTGAAGCTTTCTTT. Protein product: CATSRTTGKNTEAFF. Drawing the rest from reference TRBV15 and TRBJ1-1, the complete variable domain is DAMVIQNPRYQVTQFGKPVTLSCSQTLNHNVMYWYQQKSSQAPKLLFHYYDKDFNNEADTPDNFQSRRPNTSFCFLDIRSPGLGDTAMYLCATSRTTGKNTEAFFGQGTRLTVV.

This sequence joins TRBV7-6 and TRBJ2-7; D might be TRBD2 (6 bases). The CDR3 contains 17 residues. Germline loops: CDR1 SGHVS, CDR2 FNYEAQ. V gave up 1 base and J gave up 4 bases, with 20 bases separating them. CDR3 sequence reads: CASSLGGPGVNWYEQYF. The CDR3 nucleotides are TGTGCCAGCAGCTTAGGAGGGCCGGGAGTGAATTGGTACGAGCAGTACTTC. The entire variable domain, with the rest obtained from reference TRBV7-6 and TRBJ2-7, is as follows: GAGVSQSPRYKVTKRGQDVALRCDPISGHVSLYWYRQALGQGPEFLTYFNYEAQQDKSGLPNDRFSAERPEGSISTLTIQRTEQRDSAMYRCASSLGGPGVNWYEQYFGPGTRLTVT.

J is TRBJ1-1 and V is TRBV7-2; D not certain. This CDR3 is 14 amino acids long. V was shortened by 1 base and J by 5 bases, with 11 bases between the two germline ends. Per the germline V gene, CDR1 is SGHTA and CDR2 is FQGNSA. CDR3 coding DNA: TGTGCCAGCAGCTTAGGACCGGGTCGAACTGAAGCTTTCTTT. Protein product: CASSLGPGRTEAFF.

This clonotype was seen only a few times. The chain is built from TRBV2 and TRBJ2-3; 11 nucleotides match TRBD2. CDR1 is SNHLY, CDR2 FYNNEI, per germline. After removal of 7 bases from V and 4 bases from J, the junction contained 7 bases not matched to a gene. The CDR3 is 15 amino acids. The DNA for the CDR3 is TGTGCCAGCAAACGACTAGCGGGATCATCAGATACGCAGTATTTT. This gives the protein CASKRLAGSSDTQYF.

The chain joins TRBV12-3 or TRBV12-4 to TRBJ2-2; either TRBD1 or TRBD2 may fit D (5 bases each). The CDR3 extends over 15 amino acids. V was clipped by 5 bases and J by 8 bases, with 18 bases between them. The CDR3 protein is CASSPGGTGAGELFF. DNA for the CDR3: TGTGCCAGCAGTCCCGGAGGTACTGGGGCGGGGGAGCTGTTTTTT.